Listed below are T cell receptor beta chains from one sample, sequenced in a study of Ad26.COV2.S vaccination and SARS-CoV-2 variants. Assay used: immunoSEQ multiplex PCR; TCRdb lists only in-frame clones, some missing. The table lists about 240,000 clones, roughly 90% of them singletons, with about 10% in the top ten. The specimen was peripheral blood, collected in a trial of Ad26.COV2.S vaccine versus placebo. The receptors shown here come from a person between 18 and 60 years old who received the Ad26.COV2.S COVID-19 vaccine or a placebo. Each CDR3 is given with its conserved first and last residue. The order of the fields is clone size, D gene, V gene, J gene, CDR3 DNA, CDR3 protein. The D gene is left open where the match is weak. Size is omitted from some rows. Given values are once, few, many or a class for expanded clones.

.	.	TRBV7-2	TRBJ1-2	TGTGCCAGCAGCCCAGCCGGGGGGTGGAGTGGCTACACCTTC	CASSPAGGWSGYTF
many	.	TRBV14	TRBJ2-7	TGTGCCAGCAGCCTCCTTGTTGGTGTGGGGGAGCAGTACTTC	CASSLLVGVGEQYF
.	.	TRBV5-1	TRBJ2-6	TGCGCCAGCACGCTGACTGGGGCCAACGTCCTGACTTTC	CASTLTGANVLTF
.	.	TRBV6-2/TRBV6-3	TRBJ2-1	TGTGCCAGCAGTTACTACGGCAGGGAGCAGTTCTTC	CASSYYGREQFF
.	.	TRBV9	TRBJ2-3	TGTGCCAGCAGCGTAGCTGACGTGGGGGGGCCTACGCAGTATTTT	CASSVADVGGPTQYF
.	.	TRBV9	TRBJ2-2	TGTGCCAGCAGCGCACAGGCGAACACCGGGGAGCTGTTTTTT	CASSAQANTGELFF
.	.	TRBV5-6	TRBJ1-1	TGTGCCAGCAGCTTGGAGCAGTACACTGAAGCTTTCTTT	CASSLEQYTEAFF
.	TRBD1	TRBV24-1	TRBJ2-2	TGTGCCACCAGTGATCTCCTAGGGGGCTCGGACACCGGGGAGCTGTTTTTT	CATSDLLGGSDTGELFF
.	.	TRBV9	TRBJ2-2	TGTGCCAGCAGCGGGGGCGCCGGGGAGCTGTTTTTT	CASSGGAGELFF
.	.	TRBV27	TRBJ1-1	TGTGCCAGCAGAGGGGTCTTGGGCACTGAAGCTTTCTTT	CASRGVLGTEAFF
.	.	TRBV19	TRBJ1-2	TGTGCCAGTAGTATATCGAAGCAGGGAGACTATGGCTACACCTTC	CASSISKQGDYGYTF
.	.	TRBV12-3/TRBV12-4	TRBJ1-1	TGTGCCAGCAGTTTGGGACAGAACACTGAAGCTTTCTTT	CASSLGQNTEAFF
.	.	TRBV5-6	TRBJ1-5	TGTGCCAGCAGCGCCGGGGGGTTCAATCAGCCCCAGCATTTT	CASSAGGFNQPQHF
.	.	TRBV5-1	TRBJ2-1	TGCGCCAGCAGCTTCTTTTACAATGAGCAGTTCTTC	CASSFFYNEQFF
.	.	TRBV6-2/TRBV6-3	TRBJ1-2	TGTGCCAGCAGTTATAACGGCGCCGCAGGCTACACCTTC	CASSYNGAAGYTF
.	.	TRBV19	TRBJ2-5	TGTGCCAGTAGTATGTCAGGAGTGGGAGGTCTGCGGGGCCAAGAGACCCAGTACTTC	CASSMSGVGGLRGQETQYF
.	.	TRBV16	TRBJ2-1	TGTGCCAGCAGCCAATTGAGAGTTACTAGATCACTTGACCACAATGAGCAGTTCTTC	CASSQLRVTRSLDHNEQFF
.	.	TRBV9	TRBJ2-1	TGTGCCAGCAGCGTAGATCTGGGTCTCGATGAGCAGTTCTTC	CASSVDLGLDEQFF
once	TRBD2	TRBV6-4	TRBJ2-1	TGTGCCAGCAGTGCATCTAGCGGGGGGCTTAAACGCAATGAGCAGTTCTTC	CASSASSGGLKRNEQFF
.	TRBD1	TRBV6-5	TRBJ1-2	TGTGCCAGCAGTTACAGGGACAGGGGGGACTATGGCTACACCTTC	CASSYRDRGDYGYTF
many	.	TRBV7-2	TRBJ1-6	TGTGCCAGCAGTCGGGACAATTCACCCCTCCACTTT	CASSRDNSPLHF
.	TRBD2	TRBV10-3	TRBJ2-1	TGTGCCATTTCGGGGGGGTTAGGCAATGAGCAGTTCTTC	CAISGGLGNEQFF
.	.	TRBV6-6	TRBJ2-2	TGTGCCGCCGGTGTGAGCGGGGAGCTGTTTTTT	CAAGVSGELFF
.	.	TRBV10-3	TRBJ2-7	TGTGCCATCAGTGAGAGGCAGGGCGGCGAGCAGTACTTC	CAISERQGGEQYF
.	TRBD1	TRBV4-1	TRBJ1-2	TGCGCCAGCAGCCGACAGGGCACTAACTATGGCTACACCTTC	CASSRQGTNYGYTF
.	.	TRBV28	TRBJ2-1	TGTGCCAGCAGAGAAGGAATGCTTGAGCAGTTCTTC	CASREGMLEQFF
.	TRBD1	TRBV28	TRBJ1-4	TGTGCCAGCAGTGTGACATCAGACAGGGAGGATGAAAAACTGTTTTTT	CASSVTSDREDEKLFF
.	.	TRBV7-8	TRBJ2-3	TGTGCCAGCAGCTTAGTAGGGGGGGCACAAACAGATACGCAGTATTTT	CASSLVGGAQTDTQYF
.	TRBD1	TRBV15	TRBJ2-7	TGTGCCACCAGCCGGCGCTATGGGACAGGGGATGTCTACGAGCAGTACTTC	CATSRRYGTGDVYEQYF
once	.	TRBV11-2	TRBJ1-2	TGTGCCAGCAGCTTAAACAGGGACCATGGCTACACCTTC	CASSLNRDHGYTF
.	.	TRBV28	TRBJ2-3	TGTGCCAGCAGTTTATCGGGGGCGTTCCTCGGAGGAGATACGCAGTATTTT	CASSLSGAFLGGDTQYF
.	.	TRBV7-3	TRBJ1-2	TGTGCCAGCAGCTTAGGTGGGAATGGCTACACCTTC	CASSLGGNGYTF
.	.	TRBV7-6	TRBJ1-1	TGTGCCAGCAGCTTAGGGCAGGGTACTGAAGCTTTCTTT	CASSLGQGTEAFF
.	.	TRBV19	TRBJ2-2	TGTGCCAGTTGTTGGTCTAACACCGGGGAGCTGTTTTTT	CASCWSNTGELFF
.	.	TRBV4-2	TRBJ2-3	TGTGCCAGCAGCCAGCCCCCGGTGAGGGGAGGCGCAGATACGCAGTATTTT	CASSQPPVRGGADTQYF
.	TRBD2	TRBV7-2	TRBJ2-3	TGTGCCAGCAGCTCCCCGGGGGGGCCATCAGATACGCAGTATTTT	CASSSPGGPSDTQYF
.	TRBD2	TRBV10-3	TRBJ2-7	TGTGCCATCGGACCGAGGACTAGCGGCGCTAGCTCCTACGAGCAGTACTTC	CAIGPRTSGASSYEQYF
.	.	TRBV5-4	TRBJ1-2	TGTGCCAGCAGCGGCGGGATCTATGGCTACACCTTC	CASSGGIYGYTF
.	.	TRBV3-1/TRBV3-2	TRBJ1-4	TGTGCCAGCAGCCCCGGGACAACGATGGGAGAAAAACTGTTTTTT	CASSPGTTMGEKLFF
few	.	TRBV27	TRBJ1-6	TGTGCCAGCAGTTTAGGGGGCTATAATTCACCCCTCCACTTT	CASSLGGYNSPLHF
.	.	TRBV11-1	TRBJ1-5	TGTGCCAGCGTGGTGGCTTCACGCAATCAGCCCCAGCATTTT	CASVVASRNQPQHF
.	TRBD2	TRBV24-1	TRBJ2-7	TGTGCCACCAGTGATCACGCGGGGGGGATCTACGAGCAGTACTTC	CATSDHAGGIYEQYF
.	.	TRBV2	TRBJ1-5	TGTGCCAGCAGTGAAAGATCGGGTTATAGCAATCAGCCCCAGCATTTT	CASSERSGYSNQPQHF